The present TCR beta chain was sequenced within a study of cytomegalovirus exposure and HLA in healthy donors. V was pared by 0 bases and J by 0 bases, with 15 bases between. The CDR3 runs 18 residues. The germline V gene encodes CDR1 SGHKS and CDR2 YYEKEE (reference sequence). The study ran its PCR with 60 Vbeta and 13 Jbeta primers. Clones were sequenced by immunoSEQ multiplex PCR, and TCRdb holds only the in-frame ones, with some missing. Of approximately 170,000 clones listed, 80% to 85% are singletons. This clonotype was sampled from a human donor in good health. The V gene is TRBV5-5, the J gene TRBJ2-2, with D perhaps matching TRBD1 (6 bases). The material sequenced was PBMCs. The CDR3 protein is CASSLVRGTFANTGELFF. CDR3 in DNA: TGTGCCAGCAGCTTGGTAAGGGGGACGTTCGCGAACACCGGGGAGCTGTTTTTT.